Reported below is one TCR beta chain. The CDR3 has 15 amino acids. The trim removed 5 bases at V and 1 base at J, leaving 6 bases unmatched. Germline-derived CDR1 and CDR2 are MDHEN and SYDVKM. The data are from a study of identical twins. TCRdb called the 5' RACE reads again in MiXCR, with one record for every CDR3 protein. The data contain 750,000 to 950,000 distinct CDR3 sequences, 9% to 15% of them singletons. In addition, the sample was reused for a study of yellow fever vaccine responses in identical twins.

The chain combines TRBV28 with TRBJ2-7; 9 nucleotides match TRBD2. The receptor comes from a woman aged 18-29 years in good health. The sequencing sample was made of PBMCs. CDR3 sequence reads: CASSTRTSASYEQYF. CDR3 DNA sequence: TGTGCCAGCAGTACCCGGACTAGCGCATCCTACGAGCAGTACTTC.